Sequencing of this T cell receptor (beta chain) was carried out in a study of T cell changes during pregnancy in multiple sclerosis. Trimming shortened V by 3 bases and J by 1 base, and 9 bases separated the two germline ends. Per germline, CDR1 SGHTA and CDR2 FQGTGA. This CDR3 is built from 14 residues. Using immunoSEQ multiplex PCR, the repertoire was profiled, and TCRdb retains in-frame clones only, with some absent. The table records about 70,000 clones, about 94% of them present only once. The origin of this receptor is a female donor with multiple sclerosis, enrolled in a pregnancy study. The material was peripheral blood, obtained in the third trimester of pregnancy. V gene TRBV7-3 combines with J gene TRBJ1-1; D may be TRBD1 (5 bases). The CDR3 nucleotides read TGTGCCAGCAGCTTGAGAGGACAGAACACTGAAGCTTTCTTT. The encoded protein is CASSLRGQNTEAFF.